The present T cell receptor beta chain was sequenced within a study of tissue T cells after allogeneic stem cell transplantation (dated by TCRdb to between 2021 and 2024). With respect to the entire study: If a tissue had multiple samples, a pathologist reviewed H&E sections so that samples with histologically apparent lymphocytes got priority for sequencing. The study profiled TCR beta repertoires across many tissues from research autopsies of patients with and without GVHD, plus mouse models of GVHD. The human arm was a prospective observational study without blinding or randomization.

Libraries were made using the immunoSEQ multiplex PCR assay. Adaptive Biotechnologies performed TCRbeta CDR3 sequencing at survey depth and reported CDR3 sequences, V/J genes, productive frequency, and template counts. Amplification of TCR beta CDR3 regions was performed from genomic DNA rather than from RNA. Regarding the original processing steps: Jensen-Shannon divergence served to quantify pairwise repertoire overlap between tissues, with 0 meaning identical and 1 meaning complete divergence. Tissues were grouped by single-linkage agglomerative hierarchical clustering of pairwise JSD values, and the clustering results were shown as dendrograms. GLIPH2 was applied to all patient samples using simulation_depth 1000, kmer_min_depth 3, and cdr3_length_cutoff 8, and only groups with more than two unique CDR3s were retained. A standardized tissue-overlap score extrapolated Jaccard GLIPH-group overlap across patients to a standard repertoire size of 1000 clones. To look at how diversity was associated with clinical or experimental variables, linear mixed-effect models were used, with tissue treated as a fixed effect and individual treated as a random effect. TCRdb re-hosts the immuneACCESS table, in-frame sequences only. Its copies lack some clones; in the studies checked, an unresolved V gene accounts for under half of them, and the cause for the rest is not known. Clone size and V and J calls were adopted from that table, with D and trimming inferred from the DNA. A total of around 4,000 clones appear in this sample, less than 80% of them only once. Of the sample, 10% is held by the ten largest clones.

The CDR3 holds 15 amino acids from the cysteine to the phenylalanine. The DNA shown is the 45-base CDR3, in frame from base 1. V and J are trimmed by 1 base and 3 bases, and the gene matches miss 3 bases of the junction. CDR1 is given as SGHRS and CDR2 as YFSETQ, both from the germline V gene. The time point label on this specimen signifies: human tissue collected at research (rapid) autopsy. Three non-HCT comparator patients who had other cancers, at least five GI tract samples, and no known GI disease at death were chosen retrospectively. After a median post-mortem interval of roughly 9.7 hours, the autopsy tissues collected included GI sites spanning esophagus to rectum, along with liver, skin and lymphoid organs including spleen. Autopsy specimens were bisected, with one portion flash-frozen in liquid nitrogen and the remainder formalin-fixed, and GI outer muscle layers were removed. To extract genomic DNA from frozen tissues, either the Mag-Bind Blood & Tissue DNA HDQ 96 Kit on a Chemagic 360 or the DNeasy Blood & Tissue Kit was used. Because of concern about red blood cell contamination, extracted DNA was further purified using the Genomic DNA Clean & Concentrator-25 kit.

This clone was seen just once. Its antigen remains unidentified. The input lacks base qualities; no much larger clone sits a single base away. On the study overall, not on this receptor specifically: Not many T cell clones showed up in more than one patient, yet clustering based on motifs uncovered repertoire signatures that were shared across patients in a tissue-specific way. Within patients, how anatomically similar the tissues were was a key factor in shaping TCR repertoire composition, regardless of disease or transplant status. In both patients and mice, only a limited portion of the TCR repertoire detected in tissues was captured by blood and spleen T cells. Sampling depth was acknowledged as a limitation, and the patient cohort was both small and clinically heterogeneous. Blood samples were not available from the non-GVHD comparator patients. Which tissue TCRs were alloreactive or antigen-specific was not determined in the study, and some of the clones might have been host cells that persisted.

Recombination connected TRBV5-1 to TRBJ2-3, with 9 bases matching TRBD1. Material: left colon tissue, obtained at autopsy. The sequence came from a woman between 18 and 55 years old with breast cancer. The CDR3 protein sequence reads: CASSLLGTGTDTQYF. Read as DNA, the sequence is TGCGCCAGCAGCTTGTTGGGGACAGGGACAGATACGCAGTATTTT.